This TCR beta chain was recovered during a study of control samples from healthy donors and cancer patients. The table came from immunoSEQ multiplex PCR; TCRdb's copy has only in-frame clones and leaves some out. This sample has roughly 100,000 clones, with roughly 85% found just once. The CDR3 is 16 residues long. Germline assignment: CDR1 SGHAT and CDR2 FQNNGV. V lost 3 bases and J 0 bases, leaving 9 bases between the germline ends. This chain connects TRBV11-2 to TRBJ1-6; no clear D gene. Sequencing was performed on blood. This TCR derives from a woman between 50 and 59 years old in good health. The CDR3 nucleotides read TGTGCCAGCAGCTTTTACTCGAGCTCCTATAATTCACCCCTCCACTTT. This codes for CASSFYSSSYNSPLHF.